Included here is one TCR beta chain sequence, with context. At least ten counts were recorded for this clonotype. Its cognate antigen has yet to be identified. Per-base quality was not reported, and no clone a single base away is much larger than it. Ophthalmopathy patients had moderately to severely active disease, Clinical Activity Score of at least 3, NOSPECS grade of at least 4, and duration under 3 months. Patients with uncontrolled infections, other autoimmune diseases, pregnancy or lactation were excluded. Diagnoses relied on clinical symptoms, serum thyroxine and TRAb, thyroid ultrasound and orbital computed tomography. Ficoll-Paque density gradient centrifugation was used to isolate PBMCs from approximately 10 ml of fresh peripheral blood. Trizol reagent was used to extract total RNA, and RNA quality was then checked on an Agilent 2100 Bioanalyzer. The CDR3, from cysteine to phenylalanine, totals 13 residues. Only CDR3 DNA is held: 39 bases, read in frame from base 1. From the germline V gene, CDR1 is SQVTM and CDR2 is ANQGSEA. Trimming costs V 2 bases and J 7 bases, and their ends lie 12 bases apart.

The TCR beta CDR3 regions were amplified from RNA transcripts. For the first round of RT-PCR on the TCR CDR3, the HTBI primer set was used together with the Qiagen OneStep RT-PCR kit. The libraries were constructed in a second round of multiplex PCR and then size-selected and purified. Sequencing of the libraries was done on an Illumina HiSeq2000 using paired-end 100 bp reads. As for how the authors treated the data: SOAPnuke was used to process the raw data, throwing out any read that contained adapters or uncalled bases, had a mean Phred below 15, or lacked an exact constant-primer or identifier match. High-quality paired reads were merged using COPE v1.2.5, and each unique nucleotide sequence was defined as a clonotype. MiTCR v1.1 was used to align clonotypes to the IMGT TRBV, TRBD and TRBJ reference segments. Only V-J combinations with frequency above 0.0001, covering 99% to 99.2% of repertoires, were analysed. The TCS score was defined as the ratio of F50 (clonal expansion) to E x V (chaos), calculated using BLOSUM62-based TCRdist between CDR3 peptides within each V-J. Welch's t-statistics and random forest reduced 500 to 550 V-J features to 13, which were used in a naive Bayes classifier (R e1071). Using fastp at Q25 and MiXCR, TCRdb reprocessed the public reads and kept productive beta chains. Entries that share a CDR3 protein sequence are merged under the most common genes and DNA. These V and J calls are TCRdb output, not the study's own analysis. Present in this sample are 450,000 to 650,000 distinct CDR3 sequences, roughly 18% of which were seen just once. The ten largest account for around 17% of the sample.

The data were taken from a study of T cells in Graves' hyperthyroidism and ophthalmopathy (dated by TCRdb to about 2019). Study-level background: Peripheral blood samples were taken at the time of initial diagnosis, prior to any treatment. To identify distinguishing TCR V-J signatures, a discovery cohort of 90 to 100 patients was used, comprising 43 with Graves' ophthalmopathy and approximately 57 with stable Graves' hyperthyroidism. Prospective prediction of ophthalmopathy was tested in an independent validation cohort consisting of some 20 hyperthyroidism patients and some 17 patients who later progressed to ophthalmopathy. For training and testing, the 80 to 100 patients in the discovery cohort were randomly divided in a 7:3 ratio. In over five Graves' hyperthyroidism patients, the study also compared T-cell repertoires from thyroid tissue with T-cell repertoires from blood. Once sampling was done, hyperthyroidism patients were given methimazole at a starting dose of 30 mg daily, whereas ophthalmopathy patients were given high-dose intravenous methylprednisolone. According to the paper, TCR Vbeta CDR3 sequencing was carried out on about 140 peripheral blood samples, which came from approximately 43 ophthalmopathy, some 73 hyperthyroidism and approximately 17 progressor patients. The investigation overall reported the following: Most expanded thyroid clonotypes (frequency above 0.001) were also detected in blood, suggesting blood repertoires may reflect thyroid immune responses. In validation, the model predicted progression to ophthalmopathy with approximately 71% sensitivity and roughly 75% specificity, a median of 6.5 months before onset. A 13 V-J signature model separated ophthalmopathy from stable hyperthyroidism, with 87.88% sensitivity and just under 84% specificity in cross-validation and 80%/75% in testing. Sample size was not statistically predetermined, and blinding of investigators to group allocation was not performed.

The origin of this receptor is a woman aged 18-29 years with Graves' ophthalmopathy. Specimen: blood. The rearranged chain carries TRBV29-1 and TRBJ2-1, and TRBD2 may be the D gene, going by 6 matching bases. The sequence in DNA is TGCAGCGTTGAAAGGAGACTAGGGAATGAGCAGTTCTTC. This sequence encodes CSVERRLGNEQFF.